This T cell receptor (beta chain) is from a study of CD8+ T cells in alopecia areata. On the study more broadly: Treated patients were given oral tofacitinib, which was dosed at 5 to 10 mg twice daily. Treated patients' severity was scored by percentage of affected scalp area.

General study results and limits: Affected scalp, especially in alopecia totalis/universalis, had a higher clonality than normal scalp did.

As concerns this clone: Antigen: not known.

The treatment denotes: oral pan-JAK inhibitor, 5-10 mg twice daily. The V and J ends lost 5 bases and 3 bases, in that order; junction bases with no gene match: 7. The CDR3 extends over 15 amino acids. Germline lookup yields CDR1 SGDLS and CDR2 YYNGEE. It was cDNA, reverse transcribed from extracted RNA, that served as the sequencing template. Using immunoSEQ multiplex PCR, the repertoire was profiled, and TCRdb retains in-frame clones only, with some absent. The table includes 40,000 to 50,000 clones, about three fifths detected once. The gene calls are TRBV9 and TRBJ2-1, with TRBD2 identical over 8 bases. The sequencing here drew on CD8+ T cells sorted from blood, taken at week 4, from a patient treated with tofacitinib. The receptor's source is a human donor with alopecia areata. Here the CDR3 reads CASSGRGGRYNEQFF. The CDR3 DNA is TGTGCCAGCAGTGGACGCGGGGGGCGCTACAATGAGCAGTTCTTC.